Presented here are 7 T cell receptor beta chains from one specimen sequenced in a study of T cells in Graves' hyperthyroidism and ophthalmopathy. TCR beta CDR3 region amplification was performed from RNA transcripts. The HTBI primer set served for first-round RT-PCR of the TCR CDR3. TCRdb independently ran MiXCR on the multiplex PCR reads; one entry per CDR3 protein. Of a few hundred thousand distinct CDR3 sequences detected, under 60% appear once; the ten largest clones hold 6.5% to 9%. The specimen was peripheral blood or thyroid tissue (not recorded which). The receptors shown here come from a woman aged 18-29 years with Graves' hyperthyroidism.

This clonotype was seen at least ten times. The V and J genes are TRBV10-3 and TRBJ1-6; TRBD1 matches 7 bases. Germline CDR1 is ENHRY and CDR2 is SYGVKD. CDR3 size: 13 residues. The V and J ends lost 7 bases and 10 bases, in that order; junction bases with no gene match: 7. The CDR3 nucleotides read TGTGCCATCAATGGACAGGAGGACTCACCCCTCCACTTT. It is translated as CAINGQEDSPLHF.

The genes are TRBV5-1 and TRBJ2-7; TRBD2 aligns across 13 bases. The CDR3 spans 15 residues. Germline-derived CDR1 and CDR2 are SGHRS and YFSETQ. J was trimmed by 4 bases and V by 0 bases; bases with no gene match: 1. In nucleotides, the CDR3 is TGCGCCAGCAGCTTGGGGACTAGCGGGAGATACGAGCAGTACTTC. The encoded protein is CASSLGTSGRYEQYF.

This clonotype appeared a few times. The chain links TRBV7-8 to TRBJ1-1, with D perhaps matching TRBD1 (6 bases). CDR1 SGHVS and CDR2 FQNEAQ come from the germline V gene. Trimming left V 5 bases short and J 3 bases short, with 13 bases between. The CDR3 has 14 residues. The CDR3 DNA reads as TGTGCCAGCAGCGGACCGGACAGTCACACTGAAGCTTTCTTT. The encoded protein is CASSGPDSHTEAFF.

This chain connects TRBV29-1 to TRBJ2-2; 9 nucleotides align to TRBD1. Germline V lookup: CDR1 SQVTM, CDR2 ANQGSEA. This CDR3 is built from 14 residues. With 5 bases clipped from V and 5 bases from J, the junction kept 6 bases outside the gene matches. The CDR3 sequence is CSVITGTGTGELFF. The DNA for the CDR3 is TGCAGCGTTATCACCGGGACAGGGACCGGGGAGCTGTTTTTT.

The rearrangement uses TRBV7-2 and TRBJ1-6, with D unclear. Trimming left V 3 bases short and J 10 bases short, with 13 bases between. This CDR3 spans 14 amino acids. Germline V lookup: CDR1 SGHTA, CDR2 FQGNSA. The CDR3 loop reads CASSFSAWGSPLHF. The CDR3 coding sequence is TGTGCCAGCAGCTTTAGCGCGTGGGGATCACCCCTCCACTTT. The full variable domain, completed using reference TRBV7-2 and TRBJ1-6, is GAGVSQSPSNKVTEKGKDVELRCDPISGHTALYWYRQSLGQGLEFLIYFQGNSAPDKSGLPSDRFSAERTGGSVSTLTIQRTQQEDSAVYLCASSFSAWGSPLHFGNGTRLTVT.

This sequence joins TRBV5-1 and TRBJ1-4; 9 bases line up with TRBD1. Germline V lookup: CDR1 SGHRS, CDR2 YFSETQ. CDR3 length: 15 amino acids. J gave up 4 bases and V 0 bases, and 1 base lay outside the gene matches. The CDR3 loop is CASSLDRGRNEKLFF. CDR3 nucleotides: TGCGCCAGCAGCTTGGACAGGGGGCGTAATGAAAAACTGTTTTTT.

The V and J genes are TRBV12-3 or TRBV12-4 and TRBJ1-6; the match to TRBD1 covers 7 bases. This CDR3 contains 14 residues. Trimming cost V 5 bases and J 8 bases; bases outside gene matches: 6. The CDR3 sequence: CASSKTGVYSPLHF. The DNA of the CDR3 is TGTGCCAGCAGTAAAACAGGGGTATATTCACCCCTCCACTTT.